Given below is one T cell receptor (beta chain) in context. The data originate from a study of T cell responses to AZD1222 COVID-19 vaccine. Germline lookup yields CDR1 MNHEY and CDR2 SVGEGT. The germline V and J ends were trimmed by 2 bases and 11 bases, with 12 bases remaining between them. CDR3 size: 12 residues. The table came from immunoSEQ multiplex PCR; TCRdb's copy has only in-frame clones and leaves some out. The repertoire holds around 160,000 clones, with under 95% as singletons. This TCR derives from an adult who received the AZD1222 COVID-19 vaccine. The source material was peripheral blood, sampled 28 days after the second AZD1222 dose. This chain links TRBV6-2 or TRBV6-3 with TRBJ1-1; D gene uncertain. CDR3 nucleotide sequence: TGTGCCAGCAGTTACGGTCGGAGGCGGGCTTTCTTT. It specifies CASSYGRRRAFF.